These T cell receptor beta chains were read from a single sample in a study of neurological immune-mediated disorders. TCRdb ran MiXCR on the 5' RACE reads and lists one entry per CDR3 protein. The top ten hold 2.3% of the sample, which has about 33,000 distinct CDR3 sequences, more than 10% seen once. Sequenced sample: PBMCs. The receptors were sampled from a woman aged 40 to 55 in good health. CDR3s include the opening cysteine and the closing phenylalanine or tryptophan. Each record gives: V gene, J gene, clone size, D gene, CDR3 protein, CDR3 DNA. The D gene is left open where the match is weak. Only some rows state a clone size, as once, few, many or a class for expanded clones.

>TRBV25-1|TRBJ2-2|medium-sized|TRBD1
CASRIQGASTGELFF
TGTGCCAGCCGGATTCAGGGGGCAAGCACCGGGGAGCTGTTTTTT
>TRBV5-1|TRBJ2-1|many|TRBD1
CASSLATGTGVRGNEQFF
TGCGCCAGCAGCCTGGCTACAGGGACAGGGGTTAGGGGCAATGAGCAGTTCTTC
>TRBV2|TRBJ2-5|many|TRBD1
CASTAQGAWETQYF
TGTGCCAGCACTGCGCAGGGGGCCTGGGAGACCCAGTACTTC
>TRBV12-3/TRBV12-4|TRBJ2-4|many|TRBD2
CASSLAGLAGGLAKNIQYF
TGTGCCAGCAGTTTAGCGGGGCTAGCGGGAGGGCTGGCCAAAAACATTCAGTACTTC
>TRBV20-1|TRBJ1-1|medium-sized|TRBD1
CSAWTGETEAFF
TGCAGTGCTTGGACAGGCGAGACTGAAGCTTTCTTT
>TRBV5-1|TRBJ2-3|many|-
CASSPRTTSTDTQYF
TGCGCCAGCAGCCCGCGGACTACCAGCACAGATACGCAGTATTTT
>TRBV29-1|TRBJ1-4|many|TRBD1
CSVGGTASEKLFF
TGCAGCGTTGGAGGGACAGCCAGCGAAAAACTGTTTTTT
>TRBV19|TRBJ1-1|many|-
CASSSGTRNTEAFF
TGTGCCAGTAGTAGCGGGACAAGGAACACTGAAGCTTTCTTT
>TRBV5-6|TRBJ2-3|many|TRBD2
CASSVRGGSTDTQYF
TGTGCCAGCAGTGTCCGGGGGGGCAGCACAGATACGCAGTATTTT
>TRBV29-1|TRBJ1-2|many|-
CSVDQGRRGYTF
TGCAGCGTTGACCAGGGGAGACGAGGCTACACCTTC
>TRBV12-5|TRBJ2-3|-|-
CASGSGPQTGDTQYF
TGTGCTAGTGGTTCCGGCCCCCAAACAGGCGATACGCAGTATTTT
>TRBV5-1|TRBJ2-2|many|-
CASSLSGQLNTGELFF
TGCGCCAGCAGCTTAAGCGGACAGTTGAACACCGGGGAGCTGTTTTTT
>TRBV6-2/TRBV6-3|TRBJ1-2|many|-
CASRPDSNYGYTF
TGTGCCAGCCGACCGGACAGCAACTATGGCTACACCTTC
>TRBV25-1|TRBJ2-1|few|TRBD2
CASSEPSGLSYNEQFF
TGTGCCAGCAGTGAACCTAGCGGTCTCTCCTACAATGAGCAGTTCTTC
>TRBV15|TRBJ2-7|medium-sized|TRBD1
CATSSEPGTGADEQYF
TGTGCCACCAGCAGTGAACCCGGGACAGGGGCCGACGAGCAGTACTTC